This T cell receptor beta chain was recovered during a study of blood T cell repertoires in COVID-19 (dated by TCRdb to 2020 to 2021). Describing the broader study: Collaborator samples came from the United States, Italy and Spain and covered acute and convalescent phases of COVID-19. The material from the prospective study consisted of cDNA or gDNA derived from T cells, B-cell-depleted T cells, or PBMCs. Samples were obtained from the ongoing ImmuneRACE study (first 160 participants) and from roughly 1,300 subjects provided by 6 global collaborators. Subjects who had been exposed to COVID-19, were actively infected with it, or had recovered from it provided the deeply sampled blood TCRbeta repertoires that made up the dataset. The sample metadata nearly always contained a de-identified subject ID, COVID-19 status, age in years and sex. HLA class I and class II types, where available, came from metadata supplied by the sample provider rather than from assay-based typing. The repertoires were released in a freely available public database intended as a resource for research on the immune response to SARS-CoV-2.

The CDR3 numbers 15 residues from cysteine through phenylalanine. Just the 45-base CDR3 DNA is kept, in frame starting at base 1. The V and J ends are trimmed by 0 bases and 3 bases, leaving 15 bases between them. Per the germline V gene, SQVTM is the CDR1 and ANQGSEA is the CDR2. The collaborating institutions used their own protocols to collect whole blood in K2EDTA tubes. For TCRbeta analysis, collaborator samples were shipped as frozen whole blood, as isolated PBMCs, or as DNA extracted from either sample type. TCRbeta CDR3 regions were amplified from genomic DNA by means of the immunoSEQ Assay, a bias-controlled multiplex PCR. In the authors' own workflow: The number of nucleated cells in each sample was estimated by amplification of reference gene primers within the assay. To quantify the absolute abundance of each unique TCRbeta CDR3 rearrangement, sequence reads were collapsed and filtered. Productive Simpson clonality was computed per sample as the square root of Simpson's diversity index over productive rearrangements. Held by TCRdb, this immuneACCESS table contains in-frame sequences only and omits some clones. Under half of the omission traces to an unresolved V gene where checked; the cause of the rest is unknown. V and J calls and clone size come straight from that table; D and trimming were deduced from the DNA. The sample table lists roughly 330,000 clones, about 84% of them with a count of one. Around 1.5% of the sample is taken by the ten largest.

Points the paper makes about the study in general: The quantity of clinical and demographic metadata differed by source and by participant and was supplied without curation.

To note about this clone: Its antigen remains unidentified. No base quality information exists; no much larger clone differs at one position.

Specimen: peripheral blood. The receptor's source is a woman between 45 and 60 years old with acute or convalescent COVID-19. The chain is encoded by TRBV29-1 joined to TRBJ2-7, with a weak D call of TRBD1 (6 bases match). The CDR3 protein sequence reads: CSVEDRRGQLYEQYF. Read as DNA, the sequence is TGCAGCGTTGAAGATCGTCGCGGACAGCTCTACGAGCAGTACTTC.